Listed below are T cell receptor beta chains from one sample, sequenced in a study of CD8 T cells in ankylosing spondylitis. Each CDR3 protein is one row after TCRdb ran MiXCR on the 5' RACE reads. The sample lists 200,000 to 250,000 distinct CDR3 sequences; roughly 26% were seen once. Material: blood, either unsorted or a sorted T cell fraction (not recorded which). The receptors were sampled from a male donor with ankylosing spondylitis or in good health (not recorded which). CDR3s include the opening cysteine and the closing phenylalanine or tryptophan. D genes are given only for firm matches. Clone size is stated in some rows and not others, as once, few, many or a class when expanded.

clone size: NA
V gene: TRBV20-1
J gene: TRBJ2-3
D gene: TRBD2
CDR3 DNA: TGCAGTGCCCATGGGGGACTAGCGTCTTCGACAGATACGCAGTATTTT
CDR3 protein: CSAHGGLASSTDTQYF

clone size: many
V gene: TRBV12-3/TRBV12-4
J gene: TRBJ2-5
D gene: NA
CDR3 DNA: TGTGCCAGCGGTAACGTGGGGGAGACCCAGTACTTC
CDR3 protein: CASGNVGETQYF

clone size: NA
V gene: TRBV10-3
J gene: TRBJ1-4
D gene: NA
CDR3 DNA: TGTGCCATCAGTGACTCCGGTAGGGGTGGGGGTGAAAAACTGTTTTTT
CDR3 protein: CAISDSGRGGGEKLFF

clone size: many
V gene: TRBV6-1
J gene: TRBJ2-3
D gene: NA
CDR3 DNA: TGTGCCAGCAGTGACGGGGCAAATACGCAGTATTTT
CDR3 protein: CASSDGANTQYF

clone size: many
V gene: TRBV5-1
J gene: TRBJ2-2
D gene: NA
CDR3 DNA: TGCGCCAGCAGTAGCCAGGGGACAACCGACACCGGGGAGCTGTTTTTT
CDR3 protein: CASSSQGTTDTGELFF

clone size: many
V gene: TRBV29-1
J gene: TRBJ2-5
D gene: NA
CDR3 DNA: TGCAGCGTTGGCAGAAACTACCAAGAGACCCAGTACTTC
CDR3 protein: CSVGRNYQETQYF

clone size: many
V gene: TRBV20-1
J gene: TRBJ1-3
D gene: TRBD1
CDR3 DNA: TGCAGTGCTGTTGACAGGGGCCTCATGACTGGAAACACCATATATTTT
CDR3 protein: CSAVDRGLMTGNTIYF

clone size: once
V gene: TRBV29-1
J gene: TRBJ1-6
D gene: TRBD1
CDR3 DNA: TGCAGCGTAAGGGACAGTAGTAATTCACCCCTCCACTTT
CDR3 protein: CSVRDSSNSPLHF

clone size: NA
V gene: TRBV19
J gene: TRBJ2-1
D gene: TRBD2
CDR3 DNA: TGTGCCACAAAGCCGGCCCCTCTAGCGGCCTACAATGAGCAGTTCTTC
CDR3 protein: CATKPAPLAAYNEQFF

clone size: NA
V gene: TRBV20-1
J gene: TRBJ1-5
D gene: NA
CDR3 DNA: TGCAGTGCTAGACAGGGAAGGAATCAGCCCCAGCATTTT
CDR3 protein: CSARQGRNQPQHF

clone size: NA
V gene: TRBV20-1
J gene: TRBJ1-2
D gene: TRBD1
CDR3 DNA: TGCAGTGCCGCCTGGGACAGGGGTGATAGTGGCTACACCTTC
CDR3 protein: CSAAWDRGDSGYTF

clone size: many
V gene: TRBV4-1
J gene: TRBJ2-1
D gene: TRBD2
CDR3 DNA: TGCGCCAGCAGCCGCACTAGCGCCGGGGGGAATGAGCAGTTCTTC
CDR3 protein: CASSRTSAGGNEQFF

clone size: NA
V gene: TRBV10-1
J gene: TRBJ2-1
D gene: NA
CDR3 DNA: TGCGCCAGCGGGATCAATTTGAAGGGGGGGTACAATGAGCAGTTCTTC
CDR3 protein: CASGINLKGGYNEQFF